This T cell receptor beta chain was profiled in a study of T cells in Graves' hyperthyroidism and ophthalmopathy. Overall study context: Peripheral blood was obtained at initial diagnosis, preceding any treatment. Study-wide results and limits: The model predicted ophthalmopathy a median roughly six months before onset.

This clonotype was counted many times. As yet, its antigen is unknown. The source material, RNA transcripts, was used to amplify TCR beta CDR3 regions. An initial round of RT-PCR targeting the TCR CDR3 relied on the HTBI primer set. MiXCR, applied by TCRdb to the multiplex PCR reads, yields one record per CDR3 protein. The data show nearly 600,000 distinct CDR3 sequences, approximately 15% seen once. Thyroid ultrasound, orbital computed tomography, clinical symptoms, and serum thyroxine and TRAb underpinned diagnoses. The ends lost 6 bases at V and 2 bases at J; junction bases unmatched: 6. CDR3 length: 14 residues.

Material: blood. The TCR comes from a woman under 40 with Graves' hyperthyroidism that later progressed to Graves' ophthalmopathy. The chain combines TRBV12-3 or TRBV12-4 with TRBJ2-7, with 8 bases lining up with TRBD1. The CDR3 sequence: CASRPQGETYEQYF. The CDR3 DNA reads TGTGCCAGCAGGCCACAGGGGGAAACCTACGAGCAGTACTTC.